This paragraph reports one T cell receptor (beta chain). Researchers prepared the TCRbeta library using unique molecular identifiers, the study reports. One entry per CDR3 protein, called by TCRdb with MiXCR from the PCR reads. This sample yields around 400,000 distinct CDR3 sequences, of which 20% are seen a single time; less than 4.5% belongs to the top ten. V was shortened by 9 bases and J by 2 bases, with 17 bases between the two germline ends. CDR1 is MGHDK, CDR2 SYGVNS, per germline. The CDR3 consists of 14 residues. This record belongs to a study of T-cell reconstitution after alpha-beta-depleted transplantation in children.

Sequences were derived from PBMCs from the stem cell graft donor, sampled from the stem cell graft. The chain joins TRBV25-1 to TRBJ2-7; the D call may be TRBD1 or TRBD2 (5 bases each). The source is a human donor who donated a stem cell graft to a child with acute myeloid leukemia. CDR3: CASSREKGAYEQYF. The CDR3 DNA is TGTGCCAGTAGCAGGGAGAAAGGGGCCTACGAGCAGTACTTC.